This T cell receptor beta chain was found in a study of graft-versus-host responses after intestinal transplantation. Overall study context: The study gave all recipients anti-thymocyte globulin induction, then tacrolimus and steroids for about three years. General observations from the study: Recipient bone marrow held GvH clones, some seen earlier in ileum or blood. Declines in HvG clones occurring early post-transplant were associated with peak circulating GvH clone levels. Where graft-donor T cell macrochimerism was present, patients had high graft-versus-host to host-versus-graft clonal ratios in allografts.

Here immunoSEQ multiplex PCR was the method, and the copy in TCRdb shows in-frame clones only, minus some. The top ten hold 0.18% of the sample, which has over 90,000 clones, 91% seen once. As for this clone: The antigen is not known.

The sequencing used unstimulated CD4+ T cells sorted from spleen or lymph node cells, collected before transplant. This sequence was found in a human donor who was the organ donor for an intestinal transplant.

The CDR3 DNA follows: TGTGCCAGCAGTTTATACCATGGCCAGTCGGCTTTCTTT. Translated, it gives CASSLYHGQSAFF. The rearrangement uses TRBV28 and TRBJ1-1; D is unclear. Germline CDR1 is MDHEN and CDR2 is SYDVKM. The V and J ends lost 1 base and 11 bases respectively, with 14 bases between them. The CDR3 covers 13 residues.